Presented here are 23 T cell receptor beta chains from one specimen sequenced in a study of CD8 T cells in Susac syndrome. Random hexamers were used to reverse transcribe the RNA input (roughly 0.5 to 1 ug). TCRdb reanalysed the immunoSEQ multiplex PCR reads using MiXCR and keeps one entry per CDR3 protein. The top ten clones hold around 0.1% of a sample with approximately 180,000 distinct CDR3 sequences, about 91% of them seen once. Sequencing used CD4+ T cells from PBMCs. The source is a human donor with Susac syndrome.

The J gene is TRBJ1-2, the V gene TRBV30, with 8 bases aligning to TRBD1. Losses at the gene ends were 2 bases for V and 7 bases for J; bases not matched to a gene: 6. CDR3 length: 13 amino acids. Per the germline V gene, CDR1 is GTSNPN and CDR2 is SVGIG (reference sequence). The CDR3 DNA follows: TGTGCCTGGAGTCTACAGGGGGACTCTGGCTACACCTTC. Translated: CAWSLQGDSGYTF.

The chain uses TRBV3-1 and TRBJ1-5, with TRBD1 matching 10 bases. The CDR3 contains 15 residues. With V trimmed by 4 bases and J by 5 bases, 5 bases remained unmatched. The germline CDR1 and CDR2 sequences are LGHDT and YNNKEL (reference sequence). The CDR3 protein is CASSLKDRGDQPQHF. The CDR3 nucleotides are TGTGCCAGCAGCCTTAAGGACAGGGGGGATCAGCCCCAGCATTTT.

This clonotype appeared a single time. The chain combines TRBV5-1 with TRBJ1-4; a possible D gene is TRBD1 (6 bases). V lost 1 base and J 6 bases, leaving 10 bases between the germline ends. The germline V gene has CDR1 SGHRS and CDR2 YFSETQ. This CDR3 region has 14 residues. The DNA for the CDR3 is TGCGCCAGCAGCTTGAGGGGGGCTGATGAAAAACTGTTTTTT. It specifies CASSLRGADEKLFF.

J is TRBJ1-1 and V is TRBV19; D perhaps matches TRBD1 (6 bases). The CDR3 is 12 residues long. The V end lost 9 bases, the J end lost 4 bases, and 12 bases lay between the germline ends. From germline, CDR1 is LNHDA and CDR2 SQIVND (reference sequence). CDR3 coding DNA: TGTGCCAGCAACAGGGTTGGCACTGAAGCTTTCTTT. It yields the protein CASNRVGTEAFF.

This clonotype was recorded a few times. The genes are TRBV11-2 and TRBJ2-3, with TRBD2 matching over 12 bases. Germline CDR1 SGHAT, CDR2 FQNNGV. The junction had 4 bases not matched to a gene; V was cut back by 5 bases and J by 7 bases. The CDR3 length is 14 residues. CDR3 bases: TGTGCCAGCAGCCCGACTAGCGGGGGTTATACGCAGTATTTT. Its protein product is CASSPTSGGYTQYF.

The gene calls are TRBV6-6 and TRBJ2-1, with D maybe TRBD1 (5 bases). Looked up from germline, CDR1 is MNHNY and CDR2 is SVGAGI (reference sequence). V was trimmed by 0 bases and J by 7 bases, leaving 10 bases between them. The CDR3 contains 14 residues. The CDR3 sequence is CASSYSARENEQFF. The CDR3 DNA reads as TGTGCCAGCAGTTACTCGGCCAGGGAAAATGAGCAGTTCTTC.

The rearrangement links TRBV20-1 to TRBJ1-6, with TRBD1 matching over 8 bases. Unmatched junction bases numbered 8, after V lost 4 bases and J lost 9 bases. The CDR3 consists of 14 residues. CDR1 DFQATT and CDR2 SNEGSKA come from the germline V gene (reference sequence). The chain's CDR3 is CSAKLTGEGSPLHF. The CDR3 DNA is TGCAGTGCTAAACTGACAGGGGAAGGTTCACCCCTCCACTTT.

The CDR3 DNA reads as TGTGCCACCAGCAGAAGGACAGGTGGGGACACTGAAGCTTTCTTT. It yields the protein CATSRRTGGDTEAFF. V usage is TRBV15 and J usage is TRBJ1-1; 7 bases line up with TRBD1. The CDR3 spans 15 residues. The ends lost 2 bases at V and 3 bases at J; junction bases unmatched: 6. The germline V gene has CDR1 LNHNV and CDR2 YYDKDF (reference sequence). The full variable domain, its missing parts supplied by reference TRBV15 and TRBJ1-1, is DAMVIQNPRYQVTQFGKPVTLSCSQTLNHNVMYWYQQKSSQAPKLLFHYYDKDFNNEADTPDNFQSRRPNTSFCFLDIRSPGLGDTAMYLCATSRRTGGDTEAFFGQGTRLTVV.

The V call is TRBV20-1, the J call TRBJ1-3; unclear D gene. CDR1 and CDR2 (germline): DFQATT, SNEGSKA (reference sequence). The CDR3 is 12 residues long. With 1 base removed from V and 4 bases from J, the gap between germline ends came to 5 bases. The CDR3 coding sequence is TGCAGTGCTAGAGCGGCGGGAAACACCATATATTTT. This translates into CSARAAGNTIYF.

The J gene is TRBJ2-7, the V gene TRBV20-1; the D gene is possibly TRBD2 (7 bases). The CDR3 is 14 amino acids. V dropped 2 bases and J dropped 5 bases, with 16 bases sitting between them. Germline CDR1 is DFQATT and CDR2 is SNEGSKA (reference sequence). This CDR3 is CSARQGRGENEQYF. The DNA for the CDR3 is TGCAGTGCTAGACAGGGGAGGGGAGAGAACGAGCAGTACTTC.

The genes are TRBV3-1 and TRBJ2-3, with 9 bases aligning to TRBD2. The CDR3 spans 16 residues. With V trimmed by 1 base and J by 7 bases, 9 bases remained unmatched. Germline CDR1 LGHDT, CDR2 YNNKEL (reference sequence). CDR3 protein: CASSQGPGTSMNTQYF. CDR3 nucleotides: TGTGCCAGCAGCCAAGGCCCCGGGACTAGCATGAATACGCAGTATTTT.

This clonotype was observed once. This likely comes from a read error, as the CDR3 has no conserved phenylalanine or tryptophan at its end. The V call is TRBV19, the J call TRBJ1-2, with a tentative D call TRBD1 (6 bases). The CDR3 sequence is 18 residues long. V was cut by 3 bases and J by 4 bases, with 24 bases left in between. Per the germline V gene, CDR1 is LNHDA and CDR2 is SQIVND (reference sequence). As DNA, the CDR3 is TGTGCCAGTAGTATCAACGGTGTACAGGGAGGCAGCGGCTATGGCTACACCTCC. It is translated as CASSINGVQGGSGYGYTS.

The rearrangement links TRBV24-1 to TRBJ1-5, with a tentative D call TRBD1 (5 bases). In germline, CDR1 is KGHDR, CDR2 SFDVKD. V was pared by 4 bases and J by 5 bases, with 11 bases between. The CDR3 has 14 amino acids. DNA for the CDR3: TGTGCCACCAGTGAGGCAGGGAGAGATCAGCCCCAGCATTTT. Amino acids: CATSEAGRDQPQHF.

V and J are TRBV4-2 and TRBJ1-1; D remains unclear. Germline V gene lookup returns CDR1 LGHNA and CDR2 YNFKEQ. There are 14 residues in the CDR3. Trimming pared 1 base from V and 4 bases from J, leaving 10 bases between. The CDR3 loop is CASSQAGSGTEAFF. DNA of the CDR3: TGTGCCAGCAGCCAAGCTGGTTCTGGCACTGAAGCTTTCTTT.

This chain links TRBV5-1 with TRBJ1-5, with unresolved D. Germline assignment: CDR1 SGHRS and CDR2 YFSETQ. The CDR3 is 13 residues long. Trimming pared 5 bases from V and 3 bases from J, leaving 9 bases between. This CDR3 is CASSTDFNQPQHF. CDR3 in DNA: TGCGCCAGCAGTACCGATTTCAATCAGCCCCAGCATTTT.

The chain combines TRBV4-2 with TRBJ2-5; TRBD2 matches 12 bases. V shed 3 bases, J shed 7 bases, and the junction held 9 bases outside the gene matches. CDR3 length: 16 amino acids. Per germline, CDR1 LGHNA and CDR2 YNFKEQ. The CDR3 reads CASSQEGLAGSGTQYF. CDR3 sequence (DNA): TGTGCCAGCAGCCAGGAGGGACTAGCGGGCTCTGGGACCCAGTACTTC.

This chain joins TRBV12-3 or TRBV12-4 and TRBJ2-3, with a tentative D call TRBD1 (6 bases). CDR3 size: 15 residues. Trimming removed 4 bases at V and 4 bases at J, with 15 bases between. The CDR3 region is CASSSYRALADTQYF. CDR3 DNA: TGTGCCAGCAGTTCGTACAGGGCTCTCGCAGATACGCAGTATTTT.

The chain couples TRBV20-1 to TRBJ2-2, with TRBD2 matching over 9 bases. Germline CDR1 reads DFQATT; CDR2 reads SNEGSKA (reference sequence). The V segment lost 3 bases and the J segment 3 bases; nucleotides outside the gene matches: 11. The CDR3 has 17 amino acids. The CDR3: CSASDTAGGWDTGELFF. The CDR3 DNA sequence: TGCAGTGCTAGCGATACGGCGGGAGGGTGGGACACCGGGGAGCTGTTTTTT.

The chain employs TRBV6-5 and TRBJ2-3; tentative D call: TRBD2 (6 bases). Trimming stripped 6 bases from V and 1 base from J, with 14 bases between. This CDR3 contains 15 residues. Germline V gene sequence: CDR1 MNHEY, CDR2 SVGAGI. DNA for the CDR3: TGTGCCAGCAGCACGACTAGAGAGGGCACAGATACGCAGTATTTT. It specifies CASSTTREGTDTQYF.

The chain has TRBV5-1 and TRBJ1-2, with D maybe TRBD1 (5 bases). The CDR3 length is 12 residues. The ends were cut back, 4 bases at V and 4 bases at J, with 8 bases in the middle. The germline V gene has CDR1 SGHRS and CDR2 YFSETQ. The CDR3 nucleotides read TGCGCCAGCAGCGCGGACATCTATGGCTACACCTTC. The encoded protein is CASSADIYGYTF. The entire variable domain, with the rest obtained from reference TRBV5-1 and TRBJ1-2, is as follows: KAGVTQTPRYLIKTRGQQVTLSCSPISGHRSVSWYQQTPGQGLQFLFEYFSETQRNKGNFPGRFSGRQFSNSRSEMNVSTLELGDSALYLCASSADIYGYTFGSGTRLTVV.

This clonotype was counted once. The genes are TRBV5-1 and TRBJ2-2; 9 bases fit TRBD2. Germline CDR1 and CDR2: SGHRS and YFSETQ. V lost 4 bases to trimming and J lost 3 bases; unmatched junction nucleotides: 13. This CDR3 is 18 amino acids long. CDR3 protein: CASSPGGSGSQYTGELFF. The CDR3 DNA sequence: TGCGCCAGCAGCCCTGGTGGTAGCGGGAGTCAGTACACCGGGGAGCTGTTTTTT.

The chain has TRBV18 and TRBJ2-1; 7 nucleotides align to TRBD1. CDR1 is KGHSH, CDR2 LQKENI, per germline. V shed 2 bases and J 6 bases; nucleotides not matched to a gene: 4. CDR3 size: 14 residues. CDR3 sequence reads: CASSPGTVGNEQFF. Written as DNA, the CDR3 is TGTGCCAGCTCACCAGGGACAGTTGGCAATGAGCAGTTCTTC.

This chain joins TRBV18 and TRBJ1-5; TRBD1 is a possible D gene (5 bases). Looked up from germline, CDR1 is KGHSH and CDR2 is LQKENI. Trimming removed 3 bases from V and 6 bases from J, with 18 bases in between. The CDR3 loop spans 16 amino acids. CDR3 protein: CASSPGPDRAGQPQHF. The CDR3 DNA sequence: TGTGCCAGCTCACCGGGACCGGACCGGGCGGGTCAGCCCCAGCATTTT.